This T cell receptor beta chain was captured in a study of molecular identifiers for immune sequencing clone quantification (dated 2018 in TCRdb). Concerning the study at large: For a replicate experiment, RNA from around 20,000 or 99,000 naive CD8 T cells was divided into five aliquots, and four of the five aliquots were sequenced. This methods study used CD8 T cells to benchmark TCR RNA copy counting and molecular-identifier clustering-based TCR repertoire sequencing (MIDCIRS). Study-wide conclusions, independent of this receptor: Even against a background of some 1 million naive CD8 T cells, spiked-in Jurkat TCR RNA amounting to a single cell's worth was reported to be detectable. In CMV-specific effector cells, clones with more than 20 RNA copies accounted for over 99% of molecules, whereas in naive cells such clones accounted for under 1%. Highly expanded clone sizes could be underestimated if identical TCR molecules share a barcode. The naive libraries included spiked-in Jurkat TCR RNA (around 9 copies' worth), and this RNA is not part of the donor repertoire. Without barcode sub-clustering, chimeric consensus sequences inflated TCR diversity; chimeras reached as high as 47%. Modeling estimated roughly 3.2 recovered TCR RNA copies per cell, compared with about ten by digital PCR, which implies around 30% capture efficiency.

This clonotype was detected ten times or more. Which antigen it targets is not known. Within one base of it there is no much larger clone, and no base qualities were kept. The library was generated by PCR. Sequenced using a NextSeq 500. Bulk TCR libraries were generated as previously described, with the TCR primers listed in Table S5 used. Purification of total RNA was performed with the Qiagen AllPrep DNA/RNA kit. Before analysis, reads from multiple sequencing runs of the same library were pooled. On the study's bioinformatics: Reads were retained only if the reads had an exact TCR constant sequence, and the retained reads were trimmed to 150 nt and grouped according to their 12-nt molecular barcodes. Reads in each barcode group were sub-clustered using a 15% Levenshtein threshold, and a quality-weighted consensus sequence was built for each RNA molecule. Non-functional sequences were discarded, and so were lower-count sequences lying one edit away from another sequence. Barcode sub-clusters with fewer than 20% of the maximum read count were removed, based on fitting two negative binomial distributions. TCRdb reworked the public reads: Q25 trimming with fastp, MiXCR clone assembly, productive beta chains retained. CDR3 protein sequences are deduplicated, and each keeps its most common genes and DNA. TCRdb, not the original authors, processed these V and J calls. The sample table records around 300,000 distinct CDR3 sequences; 24% of these occur just once. The ten largest clones take up about 0.7% of the sample.

Libraries of naive CD8 T cells were built from 20,000 to 1,000,000 sorted cells, with 10%, 30% or 50% of the purified RNA used. Naive CD8 T cells, defined as CD8+CD4-CCR7+CD45RA+, were FACS-sorted into RLT Plus buffer on a BD FACSAria II. Nine to eleven TCR copies' worth of Jurkat RNA were spiked into about 20,000-1,100,000 naive CD8 T cell samples to test detection sensitivity. CD8 T cells were enriched using RosetteSep CD8+ T Cell Enrichment Cocktail and Ficoll-Paque, and the enriched cells then underwent ACK red cell lysis. From cysteine to phenylalanine, the CDR3 is 12 amino acids long. Kept here is only the CDR3 DNA, which spans 36 bases and is read in frame from base 1. Trimming removed 6 bases from V and 2 bases from J, leaving 5 bases between the germline ends. The germline V gene (reference sequence) yields PRHDT for CDR1 and FYEKMQ for CDR2.

Recombination joined TRBV13 with TRBJ1-5, with the D gene too uncertain to name. This receptor was obtained from a human donor in good health. Some libraries in this study had Jurkat cell RNA spiked in. The sequenced material came from naive CD8+ T cells from blood, with Jurkat cell RNA spiked in. Interpreted using the paper, the cell subset or site label stands for: FACS-sorted CD8+CD4-CCR7+CD45RA+ naive T cells. The encoded CDR3 is CASSVGNQPQHF. The nucleotide sequence reads as follows: TGTGCCAGCAGTGTTGGCAATCAGCCCCAGCATTTT.